These 29 T cell receptor beta chains came from one sample sequenced in a study of CD8 T cells in ankylosing spondylitis. Study outcomes and limitations: Eight or nine highly homologous variants formed a TCR beta motif that appeared characteristic of ankylosing spondylitis blood.

These receptors' targets are unknown. TCRdb independently ran MiXCR on the 5' RACE reads; one entry per CDR3 protein. The sample shows 130,000 or so distinct CDR3 sequences, roughly 18% of them seen only once. Sequenced material: blood, either unsorted or a sorted T cell fraction (not recorded which). The origin of the receptors is a male donor with ankylosing spondylitis.

The J gene is TRBJ2-1, the V gene TRBV6-5; D is unresolved. Germline assignment: CDR1 MNHEY and CDR2 SVGAGI. The V end lost 7 bases, the J end lost 9 bases, and 10 bases lay between the germline ends. The CDR3 runs 11 residues. The CDR3, as DNA: TGTGCCAGCATTTGGGGTGGTGAGCAGTTCTTC. It translates to CASIWGGEQFF.

The chain has TRBV3-1 and TRBJ2-2; D remains unclear. Germline V lookup: CDR1 LGHDT, CDR2 YNNKEL (reference sequence). The CDR3 totals 16 residues. The V end was cut by 1 base, the J end by 7 bases, with 16 bases between. CDR3 sequence (DNA): TGTGCCAGCAGCCAAGTATTTGGGGATGAGGACGGGGAGCTGTTTTTT. Residues: CASSQVFGDEDGELFF.

This clonotype showed up just a few times. This rearrangement joins TRBV28 to TRBJ2-7; TRBD1 aligns across 8 bases. The CDR3 has 15 residues. The trim removed 5 bases at V and 2 bases at J, leaving 8 bases unmatched. The V gene's germline CDR1 is MDHEN and CDR2 SYDVKM. The CDR3 DNA is TGTGCCAGCAGTCCCACAGGGGGTACCCCCTACGAGCAGTACTTC. It yields the protein CASSPTGGTPYEQYF.

Only a few counts were recorded for this clonotype. This CDR3 is CASSLKGWTTDTQYF. The CDR3 DNA follows: TGTGCCAGCAGTTTAAAGGGGTGGACGACAGATACGCAGTATTTT. The chain couples TRBV28 to TRBJ2-3; weak D call: TRBD1 (5 bases). The V end lost 2 bases, the J end lost 3 bases, and 12 bases lay between the germline ends. The CDR3 contains 15 residues. Germline CDR1 is MDHEN and CDR2 is SYDVKM. The variable domain in full, completed from reference TRBV28 and TRBJ2-3, reads DVKVTQSSRYLVKRTGEKVFLECVQDMDHENMFWYRQDPGLGLRLIYFSYDVKMKEKGDIPEGYSVSREKKERFSLILESASTNQTSMYLCASSLKGWTTDTQYFGPGTRLTVL.

This clonotype has more than one count but fewer than ten. The V and J genes are TRBV19 and TRBJ2-2; unclear D gene. This CDR3 has 16 amino acids. Trimming removed 2 bases from V and 3 bases from J, with 13 bases in between. Germline values: CDR1 LNHDA, CDR2 SQIVND (reference sequence). The CDR3 region is CASSISSKPHTGELFF. CDR3 coding DNA: TGTGCCAGTAGTATATCAAGCAAGCCGCACACCGGGGAGCTGTTTTTT.

The chain joins TRBV12-5 to TRBJ2-7, with 12 bases fitting TRBD2. V dropped 5 bases and J dropped 5; count of bases not matched to a gene: 10. The germline V gene has CDR1 LGHNT and CDR2 FRNRAP. This CDR3 is 16 amino acids long. CDR3 DNA: TGTGCTAGTGGTGCACCTAGCGGGAGGGCCAGCGACGAGCAGTACTTC. The encoded protein is CASGAPSGRASDEQYF.

This clonotype was picked up a small number of times. This sequence joins TRBV28 and TRBJ2-7; D gene uncertain. This CDR3 spans 16 amino acids. Deletions cut 8 bases from V and 3 bases from J, with 23 bases between. The germline gives CDR1 MDHEN, CDR2 SYDVKM. CDR3 amino acids: CASWGLPTADNYEQYF. CDR3 DNA: TGTGCCAGCTGGGGTCTCCCTACGGCAGACAACTACGAGCAGTACTTC.

V usage is TRBV5-1 and J usage is TRBJ2-2; 7 nucleotides agree with TRBD1. With V trimmed by 0 bases and J by 1 base, 3 bases remained unmatched. CDR3 length: 16 amino acids. Germline loops: CDR1 SGHRS, CDR2 YFSETQ. The CDR3 region is CASSLARQGNTGELFF. The CDR3 region has the DNA TGCGCCAGCAGCTTGGCGCGACAGGGGAACACCGGGGAGCTGTTTTTT.

V and J are TRBV7-6 and TRBJ2-3, with D hard to call. Germline CDR1 reads SGHVS; CDR2 reads FNYEAQ. V was shortened by 5 bases and J by 2 bases, with 11 bases between the two germline ends. The CDR3 extends over 14 amino acids. The CDR3 region is CASSLGSHTDTQYF. In DNA, the CDR3 is TGTGCCAGCAGCCTGGGATCTCACACAGATACGCAGTATTTT.

This clonotype was counted between two and nine times. This chain joins TRBV7-6 and TRBJ2-1; either TRBD1 or TRBD2 may fit D (6 bases each). Deletions cut 5 bases from V and 2 bases from J, with 10 bases between. Germline V gene data show CDR1 as SGHVS and CDR2 as FNYEAQ. This CDR3 comprises 14 residues. The chain's CDR3 is CASSPRGAYNEQFF. CDR3 nucleotide sequence: TGTGCCAGCAGCCCTAGGGGGGCCTACAATGAGCAGTTCTTC.

This clonotype has a handful of counts. This CDR3 reads CASSLVAGVDEQFF. As DNA, the CDR3 is TGTGCCAGTAGTTTGGTAGCGGGAGTGGATGAGCAGTTCTTC. The gene calls are TRBV19 and TRBJ2-1; 9 bases agree with TRBD2. V gave up 5 bases and J gave up 8 bases; unmatched junction bases: 7. Germline V gene data show CDR1 as LNHDA and CDR2 as SQIVND (reference sequence). This CDR3 has 14 amino acids.

The chain is built from TRBV12-5 and TRBJ1-2, with D perhaps matching TRBD1 (5 bases). Trimming removed 4 bases from V and 5 bases from J, with 8 bases in between. This CDR3 is built from 12 residues. Germline-derived CDR1 and CDR2 are LGHNT and FRNRAP. CDR3 in DNA: TGTGCTAGTGGTTCGGGGGGATATGGCTACACCTTC. Translating it yields CASGSGGYGYTF.

In this sample, this clonotype turned up many times. The V and J genes are TRBV7-9 and TRBJ2-1; weak D call: TRBD2 (7 bases). Trimming took 5 bases from V and 6 from J, leaving 14 bases between them. The germline CDR1 and CDR2 sequences are SEHNR and FQNEAQ (reference sequence). The CDR3 has 14 residues. The CDR3 is CASSLGGPGNEQFF. Written as DNA, the CDR3 is TGTGCCAGCAGCCTCGGGGGGCCGGGCAATGAGCAGTTCTTC.

This clonotype turned up a few times. This sequence joins TRBV28 and TRBJ2-3; weak D call: TRBD1 (5 bases). Germline assignment: CDR1 MDHEN and CDR2 SYDVKM. Trimming shortened V by 1 base and J by 4 bases, and 18 bases separated the two germline ends. This CDR3 contains 17 residues. For the CDR3, the DNA is TGTGCCAGCAGTTTATCGTCGGCAGGGCGGCTTCCAGATACGCAGTATTTT. This sequence encodes CASSLSSAGRLPDTQYF.

The chain is built from TRBV5-4 and TRBJ2-5; D gene uncertain. The CDR3 extends over 16 amino acids. The V gene's germline CDR1 is SGHNT and CDR2 YYREEE (reference sequence). Trimming removed 2 bases from V and 0 bases from J, with 14 bases in between. CDR3 bases: TGTGCCAGCAGCTTTGGGAACGCTGTGTACCAAGAGACCCAGTACTTC. It is translated as CASSFGNAVYQETQYF.

The J gene is TRBJ1-4, the V gene TRBV6-2 or TRBV6-3, with TRBD1 as a possible D gene (5 bases). This CDR3 has 13 residues. Germline CDR1 is MNHEY and CDR2 is SVGEGT. V lost 2 bases, J lost 6 bases, and 7 bases lay in between. CDR3 loop: CASSYRGDEKLFF. CDR3 nucleotides: TGTGCCAGCAGTTACCGAGGGGATGAAAAACTGTTTTTT.

The V gene is TRBV7-6, the J gene TRBJ2-7; D might be TRBD1 (5 bases). Trimming shortened V by 4 bases and J by 0 bases, and 7 bases separated the two germline ends. CDR3 length: 13 residues. Germline V gene lookup returns CDR1 SGHVS and CDR2 FNYEAQ. The CDR3 region is CASSYRSSYEQYF. The DNA of the CDR3 is TGTGCCAGCAGCTACAGGAGCTCCTACGAGCAGTACTTC.

This clonotype has just a few counts. The chain joins TRBV7-2 to TRBJ2-1; the D gene is possibly TRBD2 (6 bases). CDR3 length: 15 residues. With 4 bases removed from V and 14 bases from J, the gap between germline ends came to 24 bases. CDR1 is SGHTA, CDR2 FQGNSA, per germline. In nucleotides, the CDR3 is TGTGCCAGCAGCTCCCGGGATAGCGGCCAAGGAGAGAAGTTCTTC. Its protein product is CASSSRDSGQGEKFF.

The chain links TRBV25-1 to TRBJ2-2; 8 bases map to TRBD2. V shed 5 bases, J shed 1 base, and the junction held 0 bases outside the gene matches. Per germline, CDR1 MGHDK and CDR2 SYGVNS. The CDR3 extends over 14 amino acids. DNA of the CDR3: TGTGCCAGCAGTAGCGGGGGGAACACCGGGGAGCTGTTTTTT. Its protein is CASSSGGNTGELFF.

This clonotype was counted between two and nine times. The chain joins TRBV7-8 to TRBJ2-7, with 9 bases matching TRBD2. Germline CDR1 reads SGHVS; CDR2 reads FQNEAQ. Trimming at V came to 4 bases and at J to 13 bases, leaving 5 bases not matched to a gene. The CDR3 consists of 11 residues. The CDR3 bases are TGTGCCAGCAGCTGGACTAGCGACAAATACTTC. Translating it yields CASSWTSDKYF.

This clonotype was seen more than once but under ten times. The chain combines TRBV12-3 or TRBV12-4 with TRBJ2-7; D remains unclear. Trimming shortened V by 4 bases and J by 3 bases, and 7 bases separated the two germline ends. This CDR3 comprises 12 residues. CDR3 loop: CASSYNFYEQYF. DNA for the CDR3: TGTGCCAGCAGTTACAACTTCTACGAGCAGTACTTC.

V gene TRBV18 combines with J gene TRBJ1-1, with a tentative D call TRBD1 (6 bases). Per the germline V gene, CDR1 is KGHSH and CDR2 is LQKENI. The CDR3 is made up of 17 amino acids. Trimming pared 2 bases from V and 3 bases from J, leaving 19 bases between. This chain's CDR3 is CASSPARGREGDTEAFF. The CDR3 nucleotides are TGTGCCAGCTCACCAGCCCGCGGGCGGGAGGGGGACACTGAAGCTTTCTTT.

This sequence joins TRBV30 and TRBJ1-2; D is possibly TRBD1 (5 bases). This CDR3 contains 14 residues. Trimming stripped 7 bases from V and 3 bases from J, with 18 bases between. Germline lookup yields CDR1 GTSNPN and CDR2 SVGIG (reference sequence). CDR3 amino acids: CALELQKGDYGYTF. CDR3 in DNA: TGTGCCTTGGAGTTACAGAAAGGGGACTATGGCTACACCTTC.

This clonotype was observed a single time. The genes are TRBV27 and TRBJ1-1; D not certain. Germline CDR1 and CDR2: MNHEY and SMNVEV (reference sequence). Trimming left V 6 bases short and J 2 bases short, with 13 bases between. This CDR3 spans 14 amino acids. CDR3 in amino acids: CASSLTTANTEAFF. The CDR3 bases are TGTGCCAGCAGCCTCACCACAGCAAACACTGAAGCTTTCTTT.

This clonotype has a handful of counts. This chain uses TRBV28 with TRBJ2-1; 13 bases are shared with TRBD2. The CDR3 covers 16 residues. Germline V gene lookup returns CDR1 MDHEN and CDR2 SYDVKM. Trimming removed 5 bases from V and 7 bases from J; junction bases left unmatched: 8. The CDR3 DNA is TGTGCCAGCAGTCTCCCCGGGACTAGCGGGACGAATGAGCAGTTCTTC. As protein: CASSLPGTSGTNEQFF. The full variable domain, completed using reference TRBV28 and TRBJ2-1, is DVKVTQSSRYLVKRTGEKVFLECVQDMDHENMFWYRQDPGLGLRLIYFSYDVKMKEKGDIPEGYSVSREKKERFSLILESASTNQTSMYLCASSLPGTSGTNEQFFGPGTRLTVL.

In this sample, this clonotype turned up many times. The gene calls are TRBV5-6 and TRBJ2-7; TRBD1 matches 7 bases. J lost 2 bases, V lost 4 bases, and 6 bases had no gene match. The CDR3 totals 14 residues. Looked up from germline, CDR1 is SGHDT and CDR2 is YYEEEE. This CDR3 is CASSVTGTPYEQYF. The CDR3 DNA is TGTGCCAGCAGCGTGACAGGGACCCCCTACGAGCAGTACTTC.

There are a few counts of this clonotype. The chain carries TRBV7-9 and TRBJ2-7, with D perhaps TRBD1 (5 bases). This CDR3 is 14 amino acids long. Trimming removed 8 bases at V and 2 bases at J, with 16 bases between. Germline V CDR1 and CDR2: SEHNR, FQNEAQ (reference sequence). The CDR3 spells CASGPPPDTYEQYF. The CDR3 DNA is TGTGCCAGCGGACCACCCCCGGACACCTACGAGCAGTACTTC.

The table lists this clonotype with a few counts. This rearrangement joins TRBV2 to TRBJ2-7; D uncertain. The CDR3 is 15 residues long. V was clipped by 8 bases and J by 0 bases, with 17 bases between them. Germline lookup yields CDR1 SNHLY and CDR2 FYNNEI. The CDR3 here is CASVEYGLSSYEQYF. In DNA form, the CDR3 reads TGTGCCAGCGTGGAATACGGGTTGAGCTCCTACGAGCAGTACTTC.

This chain connects TRBV4-1 to TRBJ2-1; TRBD1 or TRBD2 may be the D gene (5 bases each). The CDR3 extends over 17 amino acids. V was shortened by 0 bases and J by 5 bases, with 17 bases between the two germline ends. CDR1 and CDR2 (germline): MGHRA, YSYEKL. CDR3 sequence reads: CASSQDPRRDGNNEQFF. The CDR3 DNA sequence: TGCGCCAGCAGCCAAGACCCCAGAAGGGACGGCAACAATGAGCAGTTCTTC.